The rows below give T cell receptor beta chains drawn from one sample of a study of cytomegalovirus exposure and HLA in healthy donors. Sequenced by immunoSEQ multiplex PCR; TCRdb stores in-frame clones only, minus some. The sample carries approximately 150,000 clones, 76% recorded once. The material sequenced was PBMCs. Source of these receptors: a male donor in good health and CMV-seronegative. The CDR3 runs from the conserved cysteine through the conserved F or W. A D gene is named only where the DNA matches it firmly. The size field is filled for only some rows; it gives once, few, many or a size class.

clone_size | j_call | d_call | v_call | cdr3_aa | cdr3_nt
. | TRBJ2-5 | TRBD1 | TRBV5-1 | CASSPDRVGETQYF | TGCGCCAGCAGTCCAGACAGGGTCGGAGAGACCCAGTACTTC
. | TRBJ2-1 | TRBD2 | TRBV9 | CASSVPGSGGSYNEQFF | TGTGCCAGCAGCGTCCCGGGTAGCGGGGGGTCCTACAATGAGCAGTTCTTC
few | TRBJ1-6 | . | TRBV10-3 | CAIRVTDNSPLHF | TGTGCCATCAGGGTGACAGATAATTCACCCCTCCACTTT
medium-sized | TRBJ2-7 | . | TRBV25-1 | CASSERGSEQYF | TGTGCCAGCAGTGAAAGAGGGAGCGAGCAGTACTTC
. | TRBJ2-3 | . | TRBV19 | CASSPGVTDTQYF | TGTGCCAGTAGCCCGGGAGTAACAGATACGCAGTATTTT
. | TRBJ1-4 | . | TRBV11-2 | CASSLGRGVTEKLFF | TGTGCCAGCAGCTTAGGGCGGGGGGTAACTGAAAAACTGTTTTTT
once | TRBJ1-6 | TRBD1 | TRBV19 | CASRRQGRNSPLHF | TGTGCCAGTAGGAGACAGGGGCGAAATTCACCCCTCCACTTT
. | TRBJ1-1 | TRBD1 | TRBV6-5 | CASRTGGATEAFF | TGTGCCAGCCGGACAGGGGGCGCGACTGAAGCTTTCTTT
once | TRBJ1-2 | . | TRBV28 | CASLQGKVGYTF | TGTGCCAGCTTGCAGGGTAAGGTTGGCTACACCTTC
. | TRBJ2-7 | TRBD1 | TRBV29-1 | CSVGQGTYEQYF | TGCAGCGTGGGACAGGGAACCTACGAGCAGTACTTC